What follows are 15 T cell receptor beta chains derived from one specimen sequenced in a study of blood T cell repertoires in COVID-19. This table comes from immunoSEQ multiplex PCR, and its TCRdb copy is limited to in-frame clones, with some not included. This repertoire shows a few hundred thousand clones, about 85% found once; its top ten account for 0.85% to 0.9%. Sequenced material: peripheral blood. The origin of the receptors is a human donor with COVID-19, enrolled during active disease. The donor label of this sample is uncertain.

The chain employs TRBV5-1 and TRBJ2-7, with D tentatively TRBD1 (5 bases). The CDR3 is made up of 13 amino acids. In germline, CDR1 is SGHRS, CDR2 YFSETQ. Trimming left V 3 bases short and J 6 bases short, with 13 bases between. CDR3 DNA: TGCGCCAGCAGCTCGCAATCAGGGCTCGAGCAGTACTTC. Translated, it gives CASSSQSGLEQYF.

V is TRBV5-1 and J is TRBJ2-2; no definite D call. The CDR3 runs 15 residues. Germline V gene lookup returns CDR1 SGHRS and CDR2 YFSETQ. The V gene lost 0 bases and the J gene lost 3 bases, with 9 bases spanning the gap. The chain's CDR3 is CASSLGHIDTGELFF. CDR3 in DNA: TGCGCCAGCAGCTTGGGACACATAGACACCGGGGAGCTGTTTTTT.

V gene TRBV5-3 combines with J gene TRBJ1-2; no definite D call. TRBV5-3 is treated as an ORF (open reading frame) with a function not yet certain. The ends were cut back, 5 bases at V and 8 bases at J, with 7 bases in the middle. The CDR3 extends over 10 amino acids. CDR3 in amino acids: CARSYRGYTF. The DNA of the CDR3 is TGTGCCAGAAGTTACAGAGGCTACACCTTC.

V usage is TRBV11-2 and J usage is TRBJ2-7; D is perhaps TRBD2 (6 bases). V was shortened by 5 bases and J by 3 bases, with 20 bases between the two germline ends. Per the germline V gene, CDR1 is SGHAT and CDR2 is FQNNGV. This CDR3 has 16 amino acids. The chain's CDR3 is CASSLLGGDSIYEQYF. The CDR3 DNA follows: TGTGCCAGCAGCCTCCTCGGGGGTGATTCTATCTACGAGCAGTACTTC. Together with reference TRBV11-2 and TRBJ2-7, the CDR3 gives the full variable domain: EAGVAQSPRYKIIEKRQSVAFWCNPISGHATLYWYQQILGQGPKLLIQFQNNGVVDDSQLPKDRFSAERLKGVDSTLKIQPAKLEDSAVYLCASSLLGGDSIYEQYFGPGTRLTVT.

The chain couples TRBV24-1 to TRBJ1-5; D remains unclear. Germline V gene sequence: CDR1 KGHDR, CDR2 SFDVKD. This CDR3 is 13 amino acids long. Deletions cut 5 bases from V and 4 bases from J, with 8 bases between. The CDR3 here is CATSASVNQPQHF. The CDR3 bases are TGTGCCACCAGTGCGTCGGTGAATCAGCCCCAGCATTTT.

The chain couples TRBV6-6 to TRBJ2-7; 12 bases line up with TRBD1. With V trimmed by 2 bases and J by 5 bases, 4 bases remained unmatched. This CDR3 region has 15 residues. The germline CDR1 and CDR2 sequences are MNHNY and SVGAGI (reference sequence). This chain's CDR3 is CASSYPGQGADEQYF. DNA of the CDR3: TGTGCCAGCAGTTACCCGGGACAGGGGGCCGACGAGCAGTACTTC.

This chain uses TRBV11-2 with TRBJ2-1, with D unclear. Germline lookup yields CDR1 SGHAT and CDR2 FQNNGV. The CDR3 sequence is 12 residues long. V lost 4 bases and J 5 bases, leaving 6 bases between the germline ends. For the CDR3, the DNA is TGTGCCAGCAGCTCCCCCAACAATGAGCAGTTCTTC. Residues: CASSSPNNEQFF.

The rearrangement joins TRBV13 to TRBJ1-4, with TRBD1 matching over 8 bases. CDR3 length equals 16 residues. Germline V gene lookup returns CDR1 PRHDT and CDR2 FYEKMQ (reference sequence). V lost 5 bases to trimming and J lost 4 bases; unmatched junction nucleotides: 9. CDR3 amino acids: CASSTTRQGFNEKLFF. As DNA, the CDR3 is TGTGCCAGCAGCACCACCCGACAGGGGTTTAATGAAAAACTGTTTTTT.

This CDR3 reads CASSMRDSESQETQYF. The CDR3 DNA sequence: TGTGCCAGCAGCATGAGGGACTCCGAAAGTCAAGAGACCCAGTACTTC. This chain links TRBV5-5 with TRBJ2-5, with a tentative D call TRBD2 (6 bases). The CDR3 is made up of 16 amino acids. Per the germline V gene, CDR1 is SGHKS and CDR2 is YYEKEE (reference sequence). V was cut by 4 bases and J by 2 bases, with 18 bases left in between.

With regard to this clone: Distinct nucleotide sequences in the sample also encode this CDR3. The chain is built from TRBV6-2 or TRBV6-3 and TRBJ1-1; the match to TRBD1 covers 7 bases. Looked up from germline, CDR1 is MNHEY and CDR2 is SVGEGT. Trimming at V came to 2 bases and at J to 3 bases, leaving 9 bases not matched to a gene. The CDR3 is made up of 16 amino acids. The CDR3 is CASSYVPGQRDTEAFF. In DNA form, the CDR3 reads TGTGCCAGCAGTTACGTCCCGGGACAGAGGGACACTGAAGCTTTCTTT.

The rearrangement uses TRBV19 and TRBJ2-1; D is uncertain. CDR1 and CDR2 from the germline V gene are LNHDA and SQIVND (reference sequence). There are 13 residues in the CDR3. The ends were cut back, 6 bases at V and 3 bases at J, with 9 bases in the middle. This CDR3 is CASSHGSYNEQFF. CDR3 nucleotide sequence: TGTGCCAGTAGCCATGGCAGCTACAATGAGCAGTTCTTC.

The chain links TRBV4-1 to TRBJ2-7; the match to TRBD2 covers 8 bases. The V gene end was trimmed by 1 base and the J gene end by 5 bases; junction bases not matched to a gene: 10. The CDR3 runs 16 residues. The V gene's germline CDR1 is MGHRA and CDR2 YSYEKL. The CDR3 sequence is CASSQGRPGTRHEQYF. Written as DNA, the CDR3 is TGCGCCAGCAGCCAAGGGCGACCCGGGACTAGACACGAGCAGTACTTC.

This chain connects TRBV7-9 to TRBJ2-3; D remains ambiguous. Per germline, CDR1 SEHNR and CDR2 FQNEAQ (reference sequence). Trimming cost V 2 bases and J 4 bases, with 10 bases left between them. The CDR3 has 14 amino acids. The CDR3 nucleotides read TGTGCCAGCAGCTTAAGGAGTTTTCCAGATACGCAGTATTTT. Translating it yields CASSLRSFPDTQYF.

This chain uses TRBV29-1 with TRBJ2-3; a possible D gene is TRBD2 (6 bases). Germline CDR1 SQVTM, CDR2 ANQGSEA. The CDR3 is made up of 13 amino acids. The V end was cut by 6 bases, the J end by 2 bases, with 12 bases between. CDR3 in amino acids: CSVAAGPTDTQYF. The CDR3 nucleotides read TGCAGCGTGGCAGCGGGCCCCACAGATACGCAGTATTTT.

DNA of the CDR3: TGTGCCAGCAGTGAAGTGGCCAGGGGAGGGGGTCAGCCCCAGCATTTT. It yields the protein CASSEVARGGGQPQHF. J is TRBJ1-5 and V is TRBV6-1; a possible D gene is TRBD1 (6 bases). Germline V gene data show CDR1 as MNHNS and CDR2 as SASEGT. The CDR3 has 16 residues. V was pared by 1 base and J by 6 bases, with 16 bases between.